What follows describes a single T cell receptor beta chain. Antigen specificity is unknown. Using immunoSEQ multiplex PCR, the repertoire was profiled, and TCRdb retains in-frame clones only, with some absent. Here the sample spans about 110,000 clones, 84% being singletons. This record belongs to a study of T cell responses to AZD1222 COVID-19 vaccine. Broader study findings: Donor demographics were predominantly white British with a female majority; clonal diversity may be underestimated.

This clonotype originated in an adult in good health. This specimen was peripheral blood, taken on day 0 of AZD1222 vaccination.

CDR3 sequence: CASSISQGNGYTF. CDR3 coding DNA: TGTGCCAGTAGTATATCGCAGGGTAATGGCTACACCTTC. The rearrangement uses TRBV19 and TRBJ1-2; a weak D match, TRBD1 (5 bases). The CDR3 covers 13 residues. The germline gives CDR1 LNHDA, CDR2 SQIVND (reference sequence). V gave up 2 bases and J gave up 6 bases, with 10 bases separating them.